One sample yielded the 30 T cell receptor beta chains listed below, sequenced in a study of vaccination and CD4 T cells after COVID-19. Their cognate antigens are unknown. Cultured CD4+ T-cell DNA underwent Oncomine TCR Beta short-read sequencing. TCRdb re-derived calls from the PCR reads in MiXCR, one entry per CDR3 protein. The sample contains some 10,000 distinct CDR3 sequences, 65% to 80% of which appear only once. The treatment here: roughly 10-day PBMC culture with coronavirus spike peptide pools or control peptides (ViraFEST assay). Input material: CD4+ T cells from blood, cultured in vitro. These receptors originate from a human donor who had recovered from COVID-19.

DNA of the CDR3: TGCAGTCCCAGCTTGGGGACATGGAGCTCCTATAATTCACCCCTCCACTTT. Amino acid sequence: CSPSLGTWSSYNSPLHF. This chain uses TRBV20-1 with TRBJ1-6; D is perhaps TRBD1 (6 bases). Germline V gives CDR1 DFQATT, CDR2 SNEGSKA (reference sequence). The CDR3 has 17 amino acids. V lost 8 bases to trimming and J lost 0 bases, with 20 bases between them.

This clonotype was recorded a few times. The chain carries TRBV20-1 and TRBJ1-5; D ambiguous. The V gene's germline CDR1 is DFQATT and CDR2 SNEGSKA (reference sequence). This CDR3 has 16 residues. V lost 4 bases and J lost 0, with 16 bases in between. Here the CDR3 DNA reads TGCAGTGCTAACGCAGCGAGGCTGAATAGCAATCAGCCCCAGCATTTT. It yields the protein CSANAARLNSNQPQHF.

The CDR3 loop is CASSLAAGGSYEQYF. The CDR3 DNA follows: TGTGCCAGCAGTTTGGCCGCGGGAGGGAGTTACGAGCAGTACTTC. The rearrangement links TRBV28 to TRBJ2-7, with TRBD2 matching 9 bases. The V gene end was trimmed by 3 bases and the J gene end by 4 bases; junction bases not matched to a gene: 7. Germline CDR1 MDHEN, CDR2 SYDVKM. The CDR3 is made up of 15 amino acids.

This chain links TRBV15 with TRBJ1-2, with a weak D call TRBD1 (5 bases). Trimming removed 0 bases at V and 7 bases at J, with 24 bases between. This CDR3 is 18 amino acids long. The germline gives CDR1 LNHNV, CDR2 YYDKDF (reference sequence). DNA for the CDR3: TGTGCCACCAGCAGAGAGGGCAGGGCAGGAGGACATCTCGGTGGCTACACCTTC. It yields the protein CATSREGRAGGHLGGYTF. Combining the CDR3 with reference TRBV15 and TRBJ1-2 gives the whole variable domain DAMVIQNPRYQVTQFGKPVTLSCSQTLNHNVMYWYQQKSSQAPKLLFHYYDKDFNNEADTPDNFQSRRPNTSFCFLDIRSPGLGDTAMYLCATSREGRAGGHLGGYTFGSGTRLTVV.

For the CDR3, the DNA is TGCAGTGCCACAGCCGGGACAGAGGGGACCGGGGAGCTGTTTTTT. Its translation: CSATAGTEGTGELFF. The rearrangement uses TRBV20-1 and TRBJ2-2, with 7 nucleotides matching TRBD1. Germline CDR1 and CDR2: DFQATT and SNEGSKA (reference sequence). V lost 6 bases, J lost 5 bases, and 12 bases stayed unmatched. The CDR3 consists of 15 residues.

The V and J genes are TRBV7-2 and TRBJ2-7, with D possibly being TRBD1 (6 bases). The CDR3 extends over 12 amino acids. CDR1 is SGHTA, CDR2 FQGNSA, per germline. The ends were cut back, 5 bases at V and 6 bases at J, with 11 bases in the middle. The CDR3, as DNA: TGTGCCAGCAGCCAAACAGGGATCGAGCAGTACTTC. It codes for CASSQTGIEQYF.

This chain links TRBV29-1 with TRBJ2-7; 9 bases align to TRBD1. This CDR3 spans 15 amino acids. Trimming cost V 6 bases and J 5 bases; bases outside gene matches: 14. From germline, CDR1 is SQVTM and CDR2 ANQGSEA. For the CDR3, the DNA is TGCAGCGTAATGCTCCCTGGACAGGGGAGGGACGAGCAGTACTTC. Amino acids: CSVMLPGQGRDEQYF.

In DNA, the CDR3 is TGTGCCAGCAGCTTCCCGGGCCTCAACACTGAAGCTTTCTTT. Protein sequence: CASSFPGLNTEAFF. The V and J genes are TRBV5-6 and TRBJ1-1; D not certain. The CDR3 contains 14 residues. The V gene lost 2 bases and the J gene lost 2 bases, with 10 bases spanning the gap. Germline values: CDR1 SGHDT, CDR2 YYEEEE.

The table lists this clonotype with a few counts. The chain has TRBV28 and TRBJ1-2, with a weak D call TRBD1 (6 bases). This CDR3 is built from 16 residues. Germline CDR1 is MDHEN and CDR2 is SYDVKM. V lost 2 bases and J 5 bases, leaving 18 bases between the germline ends. CDR3 nucleotides: TGTGCCAGCAGTTTAGGCCCCAGCGGCAGGGGTTATGGCTACACCTTC. This gives the protein CASSLGPSGRGYGYTF.

The chain combines TRBV6-1 with TRBJ1-1, with 7 bases fitting TRBD1. The CDR3 contains 11 residues. Germline CDR1 and CDR2: MNHNS and SASEGT. The V and J ends lost 5 bases and 10 bases, in that order; junction bases with no gene match: 4. CDR3 DNA sequence: TGTGCCAGCAGTAACGCAGGGGGAGCTTTCTTT. This codes for CASSNAGGAFF.

The rearrangement links TRBV27 to TRBJ2-5; D is undetermined. The V end was cut by 6 bases, the J end by 6 bases, with 8 bases between. This CDR3 is 11 amino acids long. The germline V gene encodes CDR1 MNHEY and CDR2 SMNVEV (reference sequence). CDR3 DNA: TGTGCCAGCAGGGATTTCAAGACCCAGTACTTC. The encoded protein is CASRDFKTQYF.

As DNA, the CDR3 is TGCAGTGCTAACGTAAGACTAGCGGGAGAGACCCAGTACTTC. It is translated as CSANVRLAGETQYF. The chain joins TRBV20-1 to TRBJ2-5, with 10 nucleotides matching TRBD2. This CDR3 is built from 14 residues. Losses at the gene ends were 4 bases for V and 4 bases for J; bases not matched to a gene: 6. Germline V gene data show CDR1 as DFQATT and CDR2 as SNEGSKA (reference sequence).

This chain uses TRBV7-2 with TRBJ2-7, with D perhaps assigned TRBD1 or TRBD2 (5 bases each). The J call may be faulty, since TRBJ2-1 better matches the DNA end. CDR3 length: 13 residues. Germline assignment: CDR1 SGHTA and CDR2 FQGNSA. CDR3 protein: CASSLPPGPEQFF. As DNA, the CDR3 is TGTGCCAGCAGCTTACCCCCGGGACCCGAGCAGTTCTTC.

The chain uses TRBV2 and TRBJ1-6; tentatively, D is TRBD1 (5 bases). The CDR3 is 16 amino acids. The V gene lost 7 bases and the J gene lost 0 bases, with 13 bases spanning the gap. Per germline, CDR1 SNHLY and CDR2 FYNNEI. In DNA form, the CDR3 reads TGTGCCAGCACCCAGGGCGGTAGCTCCTATAATTCACCCCTCCACTTT. Translated: CASTQGGSSYNSPLHF.

This clonotype was found a few times. The chain recombines TRBV20-1 with TRBJ1-5; D gene uncertain. The CDR3 runs 13 residues. V was trimmed by 6 bases and J by 7 bases, leaving 16 bases between them. CDR1 DFQATT and CDR2 SNEGSKA come from the germline V gene (reference sequence). As DNA, the CDR3 is TGCAGTGCCAAGTCGGCGGGGAACCAGCCCCAGCATTTT. This gives the protein CSAKSAGNQPQHF.

The chain has TRBV27 and TRBJ2-5, with 14 bases identical to TRBD2. CDR3 length: 18 amino acids. Germline lookup yields CDR1 MNHEY and CDR2 SMNVEV (reference sequence). V dropped 5 bases and J dropped 2; count of bases not matched to a gene: 10. The CDR3 nucleotides are TGTGCCAGCAGTACCCGACTAGCGGGAGGGCCACAACAAGAGACCCAGTACTTC. It encodes CASSTRLAGGPQQETQYF.

The chain couples TRBV10-3 to TRBJ1-5, with D possibly being TRBD1 (5 bases). Trimming shortened V by 2 bases and J by 2 bases, and 7 bases separated the two germline ends. CDR1 and CDR2 (germline): ENHRY, SYGVKD. This CDR3 contains 14 residues. CDR3 DNA sequence: TGTGCCATCAGTGAGCGAGGGGGCAATCAGCCCCAGCATTTT. Amino acid sequence: CAISERGGNQPQHF.

The V gene is TRBV18, the J gene TRBJ2-7, with D possibly matching TRBD1 (5 bases). The length of the CDR3 is 14 residues. From germline, CDR1 is KGHSH and CDR2 LQKENI. The ends were cut back, 1 base at V and 0 bases at J, with 7 bases in the middle. The CDR3 here is CASSPLDSSYEQYF. CDR3 DNA: TGTGCCAGCTCACCACTCGACAGCTCCTACGAGCAGTACTTC. Using reference TRBV18 and TRBJ2-7 for the parts outside the CDR3, the full variable domain is NAGVMQNPRHLVRRRGQEARLRCSPMKGHSHVYWYRQLPEEGLKFMVYLQKENIIDESGMPKERFSAEFPKEGPSILRIQQVVRGDSAAYFCASSPLDSSYEQYFGPGTRLTVT.

V and J are TRBV20-1 and TRBJ2-7, with D perhaps matching TRBD1 (6 bases). Germline CDR1 reads DFQATT; CDR2 reads SNEGSKA (reference sequence). The V end lost 6 bases, the J end lost 2 bases, and 14 bases lay between the germline ends. This CDR3 has 13 residues. This CDR3 reads CSANGDITYEQYF. For the CDR3, the DNA is TGCAGTGCCAACGGGGACATCACCTACGAGCAGTACTTC.

This clonotype was seen only a few times. V gene TRBV6-2 or TRBV6-3 combines with J gene TRBJ1-5; D unresolved. V lost 6 bases to trimming and J lost 4 bases, with 10 bases between them. CDR3 length: 13 residues. Germline CDR1 and CDR2: MNHEY and SVGEGT. This CDR3 reads CASSSNLNQPQHF. Written as DNA, the CDR3 is TGTGCCAGCAGCTCCAACCTTAATCAGCCCCAGCATTTT.

The chain is built from TRBV20-1 and TRBJ1-5, with a tentative D call TRBD1 (6 bases). The germline V gene encodes CDR1 DFQATT and CDR2 SNEGSKA (reference sequence). The length of the CDR3 is 14 residues. Trimming took off 6 bases at V and 0 bases at J, with 12 bases between the two ends. The DNA for the CDR3 is TGCAGTGCGACGGACAGCTATAGCAATCAGCCCCAGCATTTT. Amino acids: CSATDSYSNQPQHF.

The V and J genes are TRBV7-9 and TRBJ2-7; perhaps D is TRBD1 or TRBD2 (5 bases each). Trimming took off 8 bases at V and 2 bases at J, with 13 bases between the two ends. The germline CDR1 and CDR2 sequences are SEHNR and FQNEAQ (reference sequence). The CDR3 has 13 residues. The CDR3 DNA sequence: TGTGCCAGCGGTCATGGGACGACCTACGAGCAGTACTTC. Amino acids: CASGHGTTYEQYF. Supplemented by reference TRBV7-9 and TRBJ2-7, the full variable domain reads DTGVSQNPRHKITKRGQNVTFRCDPISEHNRLYWYRQTLGQGPEFLTYFQNEAQLEKSRLLSDRFSAERPKGSFSTLEIQRTEQGDSAMYLCASGHGTTYEQYFGPGTRLTVT.

The chain joins TRBV20-1 to TRBJ2-7; 7 bases line up with TRBD2. Trimming at V came to 6 bases and at J to 1 base, leaving 9 bases not matched to a gene. Germline V gene lookup returns CDR1 DFQATT and CDR2 SNEGSKA (reference sequence). The CDR3 consists of 14 residues. The CDR3 here is CSASSAGVSYEQYF. CDR3 bases: TGCAGTGCCTCCTCCGCGGGAGTATCCTACGAGCAGTACTTC.

The rearrangement joins TRBV7-2 to TRBJ2-1; D gene uncertain. CDR1 and CDR2 from the germline V gene are SGHTA and FQGNSA. The CDR3 extends over 13 amino acids. Trimming shortened V by 5 bases and J by 7 bases, and 12 bases separated the two germline ends. The CDR3 loop reads CASSTYTRNEQFF. CDR3 coding DNA: TGTGCCAGCAGCACTTACACCAGGAATGAGCAGTTCTTC.

The V call is TRBV20-1, the J call TRBJ2-1; 7 bases align to TRBD1. CDR3 length: 15 residues. Trimming removed 3 bases from V and 0 bases from J; junction bases left unmatched: 5. Germline V CDR1 and CDR2: DFQATT, SNEGSKA (reference sequence). CDR3 in DNA: TGCAGTGCTAGCCTACAGGGGACCTCCTACAATGAGCAGTTCTTC. It specifies CSASLQGTSYNEQFF.

The chain has TRBV28 and TRBJ2-7; D is undetermined. Looked up from germline, CDR1 is MDHEN and CDR2 is SYDVKM. The CDR3 runs to 14 residues. V was shortened by 6 bases and J by 0 bases, with 12 bases between the two germline ends. The CDR3 protein is CASSQDGVSYEQYF. As DNA, the CDR3 is TGTGCCAGCAGCCAGGACGGAGTCTCCTACGAGCAGTACTTC.

This clonotype has more than one count but fewer than ten. V is TRBV7-2 and J is TRBJ1-6, with TRBD1 matching 7 bases. Germline-derived CDR1 and CDR2 are SGHTA and FQGNSA. This CDR3 comprises 17 residues. Germline trimming cut 2 bases from V and 1 base from J; bases unmatched to any gene: 5. For the CDR3, the DNA is TGTGCCAGCAGCTTAATGACAGGGCCATCCTATAATTCACCCCTCCACTTT. It translates to CASSLMTGPSYNSPLHF.

The chain combines TRBV7-3 with TRBJ1-6, with D possibly TRBD1 on 5 matching bases. The CDR3 spans 14 residues. V dropped 2 bases and J dropped 10 bases, with 12 bases sitting between them. CDR1 is SGHTA, CDR2 FQGTGA, per germline. CDR3 DNA: TGTGCCAGCAGCTTAGAGGGGTTTCGATCACCCCTCCACTTT. Encoded protein: CASSLEGFRSPLHF.

Only a few counts were recorded for this clonotype. This chain joins TRBV10-1 and TRBJ1-6; D gene unclear. Trimming removed 8 bases at V and 7 bases at J, with 15 bases between. The CDR3 runs 14 residues. The germline gives CDR1 WNHNN, CDR2 SYGVQD (reference sequence). This chain's CDR3 is CASSRQRTNSPLHF. The CDR3 DNA follows: TGCGCCAGCTCGCGTCAACGGACCAATTCACCCCTCCACTTT.

The chain employs TRBV10-3 and TRBJ1-2, with TRBD1 matching over 7 bases. CDR1 is ENHRY and CDR2 is SYGVKD in the germline V gene. V shed 4 bases, J shed 5 bases, and the junction held 7 bases outside the gene matches. This CDR3 is built from 14 residues. The DNA for the CDR3 is TGTGCCATCAGTGTAACCTCAGGGGGGTATGGCTACACCTTC. Protein sequence: CAISVTSGGYGYTF.